This TCR beta chain was sequenced for a study of CD8 T cells in ankylosing spondylitis. General observations from the study: CD8+ by phenotype, disease-linked clones were relatively rare in peripheral blood.

Germline values: CDR1 MDHEN, CDR2 SYDVKM. This CDR3 contains 12 residues. V was clipped by 4 bases and J by 7 bases, with 8 bases between them. There are a few counts of this clonotype. The antigen is not known. TCRdb used MiXCR to reprocess the 5' RACE reads, holding one entry per CDR3 protein. The sample has nearly 250,000 distinct CDR3 sequences; roughly a third are singletons. The chain is built from TRBV28 and TRBJ2-1; no reliable D call. Sequencing used blood, either unsorted or a sorted T cell fraction (not recorded which). This TCR was sampled from a male donor with ankylosing spondylitis or in good health (not recorded which). The CDR3 DNA reads as TGTGCCAGCAGTTCCAAGCCGAATGAGCAGTTCTTC. Residues: CASSSKPNEQFF. The complete variable domain, with remaining parts taken from reference TRBV28 and TRBJ2-1, reads DVKVTQSSRYLVKRTGEKVFLECVQDMDHENMFWYRQDPGLGLRLIYFSYDVKMKEKGDIPEGYSVSREKKERFSLILESASTNQTSMYLCASSSKPNEQFFGPGTRLTVL.